This T cell receptor (beta chain) was documented in a study of human T cells and chemical hapten exposure. Across the whole study: There were per-sample TCR yield variations, arising mainly from small pooled library volume differences.

The library put unique molecular identifiers onto individual cDNA molecules. TCRdb independently ran MiXCR on the 5' RACE reads; one entry per CDR3 protein. Among approximately 81,000 distinct CDR3 sequences listed, approximately 8% were seen once. Whole blood that had not been fractionated was the source of extracted total RNA. This clonotype was observed many times. Germline V CDR1 and CDR2: MNHEY, SVGAGI. This CDR3 contains 14 residues. V was clipped by 7 bases and J by 0 bases; unmatched bases: 5. V usage is TRBV6-5 and J usage is TRBJ1-1, with 7 bases identical to TRBD1. The clonotype comes from a male donor in good health. Written as DNA, the CDR3 is TGTGCCAGCAACCACAGGGGAATGAACACTGAAGCTTTCTTT. This translates into CASNHRGMNTEAFF.